Listed here is a single T cell receptor beta chain. Its antigen is unidentified. These data are taken from a study of cytomegalovirus exposure and HLA in healthy donors. Study details: A preliminary data release comprised approximately 85 million unique TCRs obtained from HLA-typed donors.

Study outcomes and limitations: Some public TCRs appeared in many individuals, while most sequences were rare. In an earlier analysis, productive rearrangement rates for most beta V segments clustered near 87% or 30%.

The CDR3 spans 11 residues. CDR1 is DFQATT and CDR2 is SNEGSKA in the germline V gene (reference sequence). Trimming removed 6 bases from V and 4 bases from J, with 9 bases in between. PCR employed 60 Vbeta and 13 Jbeta primers. Generated by immunoSEQ multiplex PCR, the TCRdb table keeps only in-frame clones and is missing some. The profile shows about 52,000 clones, 72% of them singletons. The clonotype comes from a woman between 45 and 65 years old in good health and CMV-seronegative. Material for sequencing was PBMCs. The rearrangement uses TRBV20-1 and TRBJ2-5, with unresolved D. This CDR3 is CSAVERETQYF. DNA of the CDR3: TGCAGTGCCGTCGAGCGAGAGACCCAGTACTTC.